This T cell receptor beta chain came from a study of metastatic and nonmetastatic thyroid tumors. Study information: Both malignant and benign thyroid patients supplied peripheral blood and tumor or nodule tissue samples, across which the repertoires of these patients were then compared.

Germline V gives CDR1 MDHEN, CDR2 SYDVKM. V dropped 4 bases and J dropped 9 bases, with 12 bases sitting between them. The CDR3 is 12 amino acids. General study results and limits: Benign nodules reportedly had significantly lower TCR beta diversity than malignant thyroid tumors in blood and tumor.

With MiXCR, TCRdb reprocessed the PCR reads. This table has about 6,000 clones, 30% appearing once. This clone ranks as medium-sized. Antigen unknown. Before thyroid surgery, none of the patients had received any treatment. The chain combines TRBV28 with TRBJ1-1, with TRBD1 as a possible D gene (5 bases). The source material was adjacent normal tissue. This TCR came from a female donor with papillary thyroid cancer or a benign thyroid nodule (not recorded which). Some clones in this sample may be carry-over from other donors' samples. The CDR3 spells CASSSQGLQAFF. The CDR3 nucleotides are TGTGCCAGCAGTTCGCAGGGCCTTCAAGCTTTCTTT.